The clone carrying this TCR beta chain was picked up a small number of times. This sample was taken from a study of blood T cells in healthy people across ages. Overall study: Capture by template switching was about one barcoded beta molecule per two T cells.

The authors ran a second PCR of about 7 to 11 cycles using a sample-barcoded 5' primer and a J-beta primer mix. TCRdb re-called the 5' RACE reads through MiXCR, storing one row per CDR3 protein. This table has about a million distinct CDR3 sequences, roughly two fifths appearing once. This CDR3 has 16 residues. V was trimmed by 0 bases and J by 4 bases, leaving 15 bases between them. Germline V CDR1 and CDR2: SEHNR, FQNEAQ (reference sequence). The V gene is TRBV7-9, the J gene TRBJ1-2; the D is unclear. The source of this sequence is a man younger than 30 in good health. The sequencing sample was made of blood. For the CDR3, the DNA is TGTGCCAGCAGCTTAGCACGGACGGTTGGCGCCTATGGCTACACCTTC. The encoded protein is CASSLARTVGAYGYTF.